This entry features one TCR beta chain sequence. Profiled with immunoSEQ multiplex PCR; TCRdb holds only in-frame clones, not every one. Of 98,000 or so clones listed, about 87% are singletons. This CDR3 has 12 residues. CDR1 and CDR2 from the germline V gene are SNHLY and FYNNEI. Trimming removed 2 bases from V and 4 bases from J, with 5 bases in between. These data belong to a study of control samples from healthy donors and cancer patients. The clonotype originates from a woman aged 70-85 years in good health. This chain uses TRBV2 with TRBJ1-2; unclear D gene. Material: blood. The CDR3 protein is CASSETAYGYTF. As DNA, the CDR3 is TGTGCCAGCAGTGAAACAGCCTATGGCTACACCTTC.